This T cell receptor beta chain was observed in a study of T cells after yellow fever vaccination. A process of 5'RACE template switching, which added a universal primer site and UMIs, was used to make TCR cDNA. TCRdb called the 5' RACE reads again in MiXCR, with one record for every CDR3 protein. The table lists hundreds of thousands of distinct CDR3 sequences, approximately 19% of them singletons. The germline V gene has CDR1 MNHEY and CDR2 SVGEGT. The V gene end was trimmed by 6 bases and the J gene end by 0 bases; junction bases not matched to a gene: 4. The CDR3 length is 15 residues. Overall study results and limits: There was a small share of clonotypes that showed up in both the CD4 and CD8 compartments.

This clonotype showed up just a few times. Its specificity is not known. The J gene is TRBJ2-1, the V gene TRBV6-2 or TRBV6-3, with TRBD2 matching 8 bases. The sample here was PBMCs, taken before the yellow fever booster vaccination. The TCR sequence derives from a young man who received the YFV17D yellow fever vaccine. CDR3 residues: CASSKRGGSYNEQFF. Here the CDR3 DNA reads TGTGCCAGCAGCAAACGGGGGGGCTCCTACAATGAGCAGTTCTTC.